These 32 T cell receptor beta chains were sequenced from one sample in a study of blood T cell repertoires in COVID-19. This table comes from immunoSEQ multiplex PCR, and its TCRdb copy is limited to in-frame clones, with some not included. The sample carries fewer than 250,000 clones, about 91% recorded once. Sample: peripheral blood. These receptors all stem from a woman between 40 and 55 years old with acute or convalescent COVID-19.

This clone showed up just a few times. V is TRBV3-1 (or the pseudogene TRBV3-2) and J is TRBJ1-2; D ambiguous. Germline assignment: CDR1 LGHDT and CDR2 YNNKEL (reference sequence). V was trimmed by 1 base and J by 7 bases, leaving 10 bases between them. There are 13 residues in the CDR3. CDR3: CASSQVEEGGYTF. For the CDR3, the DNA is TGTGCCAGCAGCCAAGTTGAGGAGGGTGGCTACACCTTC.

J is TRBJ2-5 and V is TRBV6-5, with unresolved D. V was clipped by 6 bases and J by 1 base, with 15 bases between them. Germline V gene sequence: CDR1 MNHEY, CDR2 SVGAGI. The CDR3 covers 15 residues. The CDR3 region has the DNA TGTGCCAGCAGGGTCGGCGGAGCCCCCCAAGAGACCCAGTACTTC. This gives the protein CASRVGGAPQETQYF.

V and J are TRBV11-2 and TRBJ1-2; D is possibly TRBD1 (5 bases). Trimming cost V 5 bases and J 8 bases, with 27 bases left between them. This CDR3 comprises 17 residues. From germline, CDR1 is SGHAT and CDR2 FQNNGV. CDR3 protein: CASSTIRAGKGRPGYTF. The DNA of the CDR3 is TGTGCCAGCAGCACCATTCGGGCAGGGAAGGGTCGCCCCGGCTACACCTTC.

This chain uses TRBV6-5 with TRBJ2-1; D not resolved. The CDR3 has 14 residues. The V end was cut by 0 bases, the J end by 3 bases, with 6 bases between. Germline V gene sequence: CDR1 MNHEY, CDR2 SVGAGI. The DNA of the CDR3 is TGTGCCAGCAGTTACTCGGCCAGCTACAATGAGCAGTTCTTC. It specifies CASSYSASYNEQFF.

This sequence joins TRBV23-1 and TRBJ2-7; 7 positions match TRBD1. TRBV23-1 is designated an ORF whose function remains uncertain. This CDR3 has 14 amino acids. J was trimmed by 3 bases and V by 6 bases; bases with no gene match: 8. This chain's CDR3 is CASSHRGDFYEQYV. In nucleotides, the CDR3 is TGCGCCAGCAGCCACAGGGGCGATTTCTACGAGCAGTACGTC.

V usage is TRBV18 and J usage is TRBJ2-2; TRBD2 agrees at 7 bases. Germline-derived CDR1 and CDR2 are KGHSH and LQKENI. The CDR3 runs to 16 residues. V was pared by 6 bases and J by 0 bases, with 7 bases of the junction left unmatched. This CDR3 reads CASSQSSGSNTGELFF. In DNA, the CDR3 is TGTGCCAGCTCCCAATCTAGCGGCTCGAACACCGGGGAGCTGTTTTTT. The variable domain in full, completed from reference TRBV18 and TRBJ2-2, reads NAGVMQNPRHLVRRRGQEARLRCSPMKGHSHVYWYRQLPEEGLKFMVYLQKENIIDESGMPKERFSAEFPKEGPSILRIQQVVRGDSAAYFCASSQSSGSNTGELFFGEGSRLTVL.

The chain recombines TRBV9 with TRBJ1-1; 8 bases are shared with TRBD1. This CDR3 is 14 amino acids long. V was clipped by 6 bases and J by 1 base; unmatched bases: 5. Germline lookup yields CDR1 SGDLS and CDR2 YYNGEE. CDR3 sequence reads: CASNLGQGNTEAFF. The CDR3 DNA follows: TGTGCCAGCAACCTCGGACAGGGGAACACTGAAGCTTTCTTT.

The DNA of the CDR3 is TGTGCCAGCAGCTCTCCCCGGGGGGGGCGACACACAGATACGCAGTATTTT. Protein: CASSSPRGGRHTDTQYF. The chain joins TRBV9 to TRBJ2-3, with 8 bases aligning to TRBD2. The CDR3 extends over 17 amino acids. Germline CDR1 SGDLS, CDR2 YYNGEE. V lost 4 bases and J lost 2; bases outside the gene matches: 12.

The CDR3 DNA is TGCAGCGTTGATTTGGACACTCAACAAGAGACCCAGTACTTC. Translation: CSVDLDTQQETQYF. The chain joins TRBV29-1 to TRBJ2-5, with D maybe TRBD1 (5 bases). Germline V gene sequence: CDR1 SQVTM, CDR2 ANQGSEA. V gave up 3 bases and J gave up 2 bases, with 13 bases separating them. This CDR3 spans 14 amino acids.

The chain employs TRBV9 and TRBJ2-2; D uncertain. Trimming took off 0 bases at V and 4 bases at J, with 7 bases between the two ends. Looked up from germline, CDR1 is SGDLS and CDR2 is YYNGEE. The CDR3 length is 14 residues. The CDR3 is CASSVGSSTGELFF. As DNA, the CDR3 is TGTGCCAGCAGCGTAGGGAGCTCCACCGGGGAGCTGTTTTTT.

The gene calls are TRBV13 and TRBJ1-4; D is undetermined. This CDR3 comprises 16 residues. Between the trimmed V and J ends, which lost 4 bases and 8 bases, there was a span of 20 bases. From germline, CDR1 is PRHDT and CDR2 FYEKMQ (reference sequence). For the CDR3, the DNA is TGTGCCAGCAGCTCCACGTTAACGGGATTTGGGGAAAAACTGTTTTTT. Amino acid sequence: CASSSTLTGFGEKLFF.

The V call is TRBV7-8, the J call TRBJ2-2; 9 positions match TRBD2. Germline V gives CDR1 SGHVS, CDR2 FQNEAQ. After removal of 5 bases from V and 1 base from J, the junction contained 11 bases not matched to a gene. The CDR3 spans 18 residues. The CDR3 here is CASSQGSSGGLNTGELFF. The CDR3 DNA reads TGTGCCAGCAGCCAGGGTAGTAGCGGGGGCCTGAACACCGGGGAGCTGTTTTTT.

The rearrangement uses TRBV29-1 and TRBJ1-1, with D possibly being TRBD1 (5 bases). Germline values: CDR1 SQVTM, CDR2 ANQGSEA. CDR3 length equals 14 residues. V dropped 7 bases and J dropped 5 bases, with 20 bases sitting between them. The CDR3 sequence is CSAGSGDSRTEAFF. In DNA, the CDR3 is TGCAGCGCAGGGAGCGGGGATTCGAGAACTGAAGCTTTCTTT.

CDR3 protein: CASSFQGPNTEAFF. CDR3 coding DNA: TGTGCCAGCAGCTTTCAGGGGCCGAACACTGAAGCTTTCTTT. The rearrangement joins TRBV11-2 to TRBJ1-1; D may be TRBD1 (6 bases). The germline gives CDR1 SGHAT, CDR2 FQNNGV. The V end lost 3 bases, the J end lost 1 base, and 9 bases lay between the germline ends. This CDR3 spans 14 amino acids.

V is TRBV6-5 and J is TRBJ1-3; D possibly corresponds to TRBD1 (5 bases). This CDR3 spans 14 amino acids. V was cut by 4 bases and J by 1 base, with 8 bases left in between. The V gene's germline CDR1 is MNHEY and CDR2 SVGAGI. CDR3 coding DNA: TGTGCCAGCAGTTCGACAGTTTCTGGAAACACCATATATTTT. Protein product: CASSSTVSGNTIYF.

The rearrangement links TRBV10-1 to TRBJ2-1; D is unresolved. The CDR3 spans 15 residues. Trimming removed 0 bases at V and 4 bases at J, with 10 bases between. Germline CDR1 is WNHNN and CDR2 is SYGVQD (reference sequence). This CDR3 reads CASSESGSLYNEQFF. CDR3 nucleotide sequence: TGCGCCAGCAGTGAGTCGGGCTCCCTTTACAATGAGCAGTTCTTC.

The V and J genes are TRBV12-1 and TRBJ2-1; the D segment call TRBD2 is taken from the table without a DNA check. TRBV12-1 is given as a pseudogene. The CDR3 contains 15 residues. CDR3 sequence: CASSFGSGGFYEQFF. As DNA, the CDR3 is TGTGCCAGCAGCTTTGGGTCGGGGGGCTTTTATGAGCAGTTCTTC.

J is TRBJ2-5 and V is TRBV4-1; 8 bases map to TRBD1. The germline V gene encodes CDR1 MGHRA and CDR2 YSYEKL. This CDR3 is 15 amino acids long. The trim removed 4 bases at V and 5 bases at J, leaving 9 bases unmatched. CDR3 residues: CASSRGQGFGETQYF. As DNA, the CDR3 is TGCGCCAGCAGCCGCGGACAGGGATTCGGGGAGACCCAGTACTTC.

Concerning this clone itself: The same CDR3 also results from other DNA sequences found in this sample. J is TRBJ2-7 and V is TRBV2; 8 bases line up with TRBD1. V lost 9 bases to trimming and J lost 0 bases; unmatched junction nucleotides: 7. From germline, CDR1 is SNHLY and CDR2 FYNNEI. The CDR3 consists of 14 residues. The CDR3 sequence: CASLRDRSSYEQYV. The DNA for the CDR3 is TGTGCCAGTCTCCGGGACAGGAGCTCCTACGAGCAGTACGTC.

The CDR3 is CASTPGTGRYGYTF. The CDR3 DNA reads TGTGCCAGTACCCCCGGGACAGGGAGGTATGGCTACACCTTC. The rearrangement uses TRBV19 and TRBJ1-2, with 9 bases identical to TRBD1. The CDR3 length is 14 residues. Germline CDR1 LNHDA, CDR2 SQIVND (reference sequence). V dropped 7 bases and J dropped 5; count of bases not matched to a gene: 8.

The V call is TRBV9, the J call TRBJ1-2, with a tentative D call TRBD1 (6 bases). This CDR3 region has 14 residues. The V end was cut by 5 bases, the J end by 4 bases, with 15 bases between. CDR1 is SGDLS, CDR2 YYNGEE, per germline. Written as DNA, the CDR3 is TGTGCCAGCAGTAGCTGGGACACTTCCTATGGCTACACCTTC. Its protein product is CASSSWDTSYGYTF. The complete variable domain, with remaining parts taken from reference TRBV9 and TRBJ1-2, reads DSGVTQTPKHLITATGQRVTLRCSPRSGDLSVYWYQQSLDQGLQFLIQYYNGEERAKGNILERFSAQQFPDLHSELNLSSLELGDSALYFCASSSWDTSYGYTFGSGTRLTVV.

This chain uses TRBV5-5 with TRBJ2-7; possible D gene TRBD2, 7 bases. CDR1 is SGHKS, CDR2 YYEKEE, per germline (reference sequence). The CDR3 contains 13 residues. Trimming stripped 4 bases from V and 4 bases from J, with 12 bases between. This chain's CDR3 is CASSSGTLYEQYV. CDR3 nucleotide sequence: TGTGCCAGCAGCAGCGGGACACTATACGAGCAGTACGTC.

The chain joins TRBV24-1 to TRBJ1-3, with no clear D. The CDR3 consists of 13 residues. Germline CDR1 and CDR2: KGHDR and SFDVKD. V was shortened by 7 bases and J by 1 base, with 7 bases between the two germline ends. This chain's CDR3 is CATSKTSGNTIYF. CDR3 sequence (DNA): TGTGCCACCAGCAAGACATCTGGAAACACCATATATTTT.

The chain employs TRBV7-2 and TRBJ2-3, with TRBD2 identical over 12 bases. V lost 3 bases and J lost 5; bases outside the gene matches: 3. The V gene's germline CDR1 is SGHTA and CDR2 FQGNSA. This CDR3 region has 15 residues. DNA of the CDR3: TGTGCCAGCAGCTTCCGACTAGCGGGGGAAGATACGCAGTATTTT. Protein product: CASSFRLAGEDTQYF.

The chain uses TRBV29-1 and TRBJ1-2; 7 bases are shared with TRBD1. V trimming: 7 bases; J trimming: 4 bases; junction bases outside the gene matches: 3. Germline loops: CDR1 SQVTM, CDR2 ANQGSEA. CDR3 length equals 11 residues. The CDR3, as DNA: TGCAGCGCCCGGACAGGCTATGGCTACACCTTC. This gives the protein CSARTGYGYTF. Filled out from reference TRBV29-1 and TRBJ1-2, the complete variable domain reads SAVISQKPSRDICQRGTSLTIQCQVDSQVTMMFWYRQQPGQSLTLIATANQGSEATYESGFVIDKFPISRPNLTFSTLTVSNMSPEDSSIYLCSARTGYGYTFGSGTRLTVV.

CDR3 in DNA: TGTGCCAGCAAGGGACAGCCCTATGGCTACACCTTC. Translating gives CASKGQPYGYTF. The chain is built from TRBV2 and TRBJ1-2; 7 nucleotides line up with TRBD1. Germline assignment: CDR1 SNHLY and CDR2 FYNNEI. The junction had 3 bases not matched to a gene; V was cut back by 7 bases and J by 4 bases. The CDR3 runs 12 residues.

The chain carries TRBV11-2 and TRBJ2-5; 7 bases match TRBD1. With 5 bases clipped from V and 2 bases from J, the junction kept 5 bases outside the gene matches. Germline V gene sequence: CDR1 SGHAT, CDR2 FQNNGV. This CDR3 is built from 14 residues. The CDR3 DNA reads TGTGCCAGCAGCCTCCGGGACAGTCAAGAGACCCAGTACTTC. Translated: CASSLRDSQETQYF.

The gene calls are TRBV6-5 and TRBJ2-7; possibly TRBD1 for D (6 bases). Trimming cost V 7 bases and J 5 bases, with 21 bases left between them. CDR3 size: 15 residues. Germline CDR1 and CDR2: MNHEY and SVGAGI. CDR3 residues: CASTREGVPYDEQYV. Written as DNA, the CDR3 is TGTGCCAGCACCCGAGAGGGGGTACCGTACGACGAGCAGTACGTC.

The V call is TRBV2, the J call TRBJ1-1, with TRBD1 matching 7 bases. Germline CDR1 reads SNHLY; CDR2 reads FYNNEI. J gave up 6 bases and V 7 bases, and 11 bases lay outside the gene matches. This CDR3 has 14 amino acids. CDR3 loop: CASNDRGREAEAFF. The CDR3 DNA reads TGTGCCAGCAATGATAGGGGGCGGGAGGCTGAAGCTTTCTTT.

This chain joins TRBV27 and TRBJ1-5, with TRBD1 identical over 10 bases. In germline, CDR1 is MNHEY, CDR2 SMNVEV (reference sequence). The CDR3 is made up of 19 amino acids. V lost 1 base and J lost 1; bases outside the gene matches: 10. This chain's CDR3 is CASSLFSLEGQGSNQPQHF. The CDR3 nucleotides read TGTGCCAGCAGTTTATTCTCTCTTGAGGGACAGGGGAGCAATCAGCCCCAGCATTTT.

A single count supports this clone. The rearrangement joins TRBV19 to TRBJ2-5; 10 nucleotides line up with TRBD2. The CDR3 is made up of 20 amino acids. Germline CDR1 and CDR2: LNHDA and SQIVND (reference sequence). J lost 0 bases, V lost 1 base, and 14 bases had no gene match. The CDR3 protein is CASSIGASGGYIQYQETQYF. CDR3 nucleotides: TGTGCCAGTAGTATAGGGGCTAGCGGGGGCTACATTCAGTACCAAGAGACCCAGTACTTC.

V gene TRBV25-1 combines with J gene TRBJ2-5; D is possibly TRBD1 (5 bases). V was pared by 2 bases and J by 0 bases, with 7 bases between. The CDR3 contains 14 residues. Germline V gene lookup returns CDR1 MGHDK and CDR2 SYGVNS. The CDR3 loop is CASSERTYQETQYF. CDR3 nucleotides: TGTGCCAGCAGTGAAAGGACATACCAAGAGACCCAGTACTTC.